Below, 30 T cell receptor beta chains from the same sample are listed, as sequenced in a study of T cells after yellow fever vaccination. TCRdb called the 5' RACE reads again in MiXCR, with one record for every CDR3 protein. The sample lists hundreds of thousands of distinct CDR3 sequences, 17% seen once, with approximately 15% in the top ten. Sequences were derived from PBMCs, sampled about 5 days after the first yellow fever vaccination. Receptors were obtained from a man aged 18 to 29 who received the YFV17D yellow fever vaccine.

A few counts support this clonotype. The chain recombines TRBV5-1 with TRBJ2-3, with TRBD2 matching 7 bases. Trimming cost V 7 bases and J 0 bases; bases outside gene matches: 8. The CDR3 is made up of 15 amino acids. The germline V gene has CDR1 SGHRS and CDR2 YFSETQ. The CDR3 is CASGNPGGSTDTQYF. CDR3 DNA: TGCGCCAGCGGAAATCCGGGGGGTAGCACAGATACGCAGTATTTT.

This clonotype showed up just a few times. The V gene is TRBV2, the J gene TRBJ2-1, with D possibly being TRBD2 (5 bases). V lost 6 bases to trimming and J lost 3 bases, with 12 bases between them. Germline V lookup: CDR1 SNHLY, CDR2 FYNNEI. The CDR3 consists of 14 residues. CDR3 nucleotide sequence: TGTGCCAGCAGGAGGGCGGACCTCTACAATGAGCAGTTCTTC. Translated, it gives CASRRADLYNEQFF.

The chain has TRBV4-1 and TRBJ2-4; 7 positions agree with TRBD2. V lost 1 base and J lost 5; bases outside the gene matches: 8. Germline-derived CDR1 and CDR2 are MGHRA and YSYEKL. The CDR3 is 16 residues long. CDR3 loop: CASSQGRGRGQNIQYF. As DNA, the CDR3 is TGCGCCAGCAGCCAAGGGCGGGGGAGGGGCCAAAACATTCAGTACTTC.

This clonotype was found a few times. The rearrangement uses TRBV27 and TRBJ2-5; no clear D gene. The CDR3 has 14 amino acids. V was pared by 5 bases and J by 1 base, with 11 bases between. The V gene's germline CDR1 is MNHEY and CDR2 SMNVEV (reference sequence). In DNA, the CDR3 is TGTGCCAGCAGTGAGCCGGGCCCCCAAGAGACCCAGTACTTC. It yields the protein CASSEPGPQETQYF.

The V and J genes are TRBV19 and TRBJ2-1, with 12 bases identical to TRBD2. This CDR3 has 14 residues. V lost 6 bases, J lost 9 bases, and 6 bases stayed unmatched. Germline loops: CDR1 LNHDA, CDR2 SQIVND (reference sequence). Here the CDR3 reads CASRTLAGGLEQFF. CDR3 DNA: TGTGCCAGTAGAACTCTAGCGGGGGGGCTTGAGCAGTTCTTC.

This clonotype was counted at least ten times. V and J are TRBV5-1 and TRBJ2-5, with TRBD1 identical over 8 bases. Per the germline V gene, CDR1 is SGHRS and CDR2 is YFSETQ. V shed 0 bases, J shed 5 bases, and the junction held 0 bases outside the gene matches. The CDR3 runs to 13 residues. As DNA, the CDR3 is TGCGCCAGCAGCTTGGGACAGGGGGAGACCCAGTACTTC. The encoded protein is CASSLGQGETQYF.

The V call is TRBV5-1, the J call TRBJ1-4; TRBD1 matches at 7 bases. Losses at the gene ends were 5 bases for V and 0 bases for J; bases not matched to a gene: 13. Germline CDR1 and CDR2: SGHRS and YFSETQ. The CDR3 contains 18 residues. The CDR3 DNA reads TGCGCCAGCAGTTCCCGGGGGGGACAGTTTGCAACTAATGAAAAACTGTTTTTT. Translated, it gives CASSSRGGQFATNEKLFF. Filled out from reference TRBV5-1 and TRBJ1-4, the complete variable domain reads KAGVTQTPRYLIKTRGQQVTLSCSPISGHRSVSWYQQTPGQGLQFLFEYFSETQRNKGNFPGRFSGRQFSNSRSEMNVSTLELGDSALYLCASSSRGGQFATNEKLFFGSGTQLSVL.

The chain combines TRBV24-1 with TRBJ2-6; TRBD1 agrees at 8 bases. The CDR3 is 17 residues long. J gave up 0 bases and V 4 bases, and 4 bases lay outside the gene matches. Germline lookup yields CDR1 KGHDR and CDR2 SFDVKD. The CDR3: CATSETDRASGANVLTF. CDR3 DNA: TGTGCCACCAGTGAAACGGACAGGGCCTCTGGGGCCAACGTCCTGACTTTC.

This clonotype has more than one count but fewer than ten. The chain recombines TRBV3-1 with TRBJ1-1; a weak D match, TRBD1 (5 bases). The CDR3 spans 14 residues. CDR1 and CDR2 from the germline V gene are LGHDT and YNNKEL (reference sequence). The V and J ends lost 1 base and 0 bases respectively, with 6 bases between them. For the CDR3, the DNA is TGTGCCAGCAGCCAAGGGGGCATGAACACTGAAGCTTTCTTT. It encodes CASSQGGMNTEAFF.

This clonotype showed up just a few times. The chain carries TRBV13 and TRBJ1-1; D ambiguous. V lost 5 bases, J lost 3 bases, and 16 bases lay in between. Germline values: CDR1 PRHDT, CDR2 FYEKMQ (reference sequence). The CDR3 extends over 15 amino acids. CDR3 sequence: CASSAISFRDTEAFF. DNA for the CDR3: TGTGCCAGCAGCGCCATTAGTTTCCGGGACACTGAAGCTTTCTTT.

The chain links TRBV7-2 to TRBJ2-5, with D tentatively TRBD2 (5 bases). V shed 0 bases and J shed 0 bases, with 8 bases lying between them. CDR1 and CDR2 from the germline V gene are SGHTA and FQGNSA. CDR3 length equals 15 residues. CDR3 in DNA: TGTGCCAGCAGCTTAGCCCCGACTAACCAAGAGACCCAGTACTTC. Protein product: CASSLAPTNQETQYF. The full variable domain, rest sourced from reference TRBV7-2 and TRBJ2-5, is GAGVSQSPSNKVTEKGKDVELRCDPISGHTALYWYRQSLGQGLEFLIYFQGNSAPDKSGLPSDRFSAERTGGSVSTLTIQRTQQEDSAVYLCASSLAPTNQETQYFGPGTRLLVL.

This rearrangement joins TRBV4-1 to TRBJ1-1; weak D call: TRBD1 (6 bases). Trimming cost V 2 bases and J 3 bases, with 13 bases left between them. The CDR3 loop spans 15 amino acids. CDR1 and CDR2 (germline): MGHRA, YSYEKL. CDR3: CASSQSGGGYTEAFF. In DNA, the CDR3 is TGCGCCAGCAGCCAAAGTGGAGGGGGATACACTGAAGCTTTCTTT.

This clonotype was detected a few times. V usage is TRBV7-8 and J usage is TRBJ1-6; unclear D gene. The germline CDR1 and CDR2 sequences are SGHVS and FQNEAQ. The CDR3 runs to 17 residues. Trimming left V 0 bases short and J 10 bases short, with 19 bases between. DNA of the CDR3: TGTGCCAGCAGCTTAGCCCAAATTGAGGCAGATAGCTCACCCCTCCACTTT. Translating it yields CASSLAQIEADSSPLHF.

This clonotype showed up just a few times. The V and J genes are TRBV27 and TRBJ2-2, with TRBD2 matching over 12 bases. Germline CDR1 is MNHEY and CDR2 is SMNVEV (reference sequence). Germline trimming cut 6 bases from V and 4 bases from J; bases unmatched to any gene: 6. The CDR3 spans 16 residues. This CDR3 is CASSKTSGGVTGELFF. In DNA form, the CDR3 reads TGTGCCAGCAGCAAGACTAGCGGGGGAGTCACCGGGGAGCTGTTTTTT.

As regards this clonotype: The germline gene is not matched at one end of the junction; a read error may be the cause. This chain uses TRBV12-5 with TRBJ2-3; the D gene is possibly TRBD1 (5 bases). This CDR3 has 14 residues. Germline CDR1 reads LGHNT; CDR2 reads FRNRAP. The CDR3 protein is CASGLVPSTGPTDF. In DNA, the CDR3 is TGTGCTAGTGGTTTGGTACCAAGTACAGGTCCGACGGATTTT.

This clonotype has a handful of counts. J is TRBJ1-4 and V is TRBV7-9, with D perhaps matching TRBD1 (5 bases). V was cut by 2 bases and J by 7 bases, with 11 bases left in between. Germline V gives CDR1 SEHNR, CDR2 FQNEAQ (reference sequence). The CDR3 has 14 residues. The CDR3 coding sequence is TGTGCCAGCAGCTTATCCCAGGGAGGTGAAAAACTGTTTTTT. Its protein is CASSLSQGGEKLFF.

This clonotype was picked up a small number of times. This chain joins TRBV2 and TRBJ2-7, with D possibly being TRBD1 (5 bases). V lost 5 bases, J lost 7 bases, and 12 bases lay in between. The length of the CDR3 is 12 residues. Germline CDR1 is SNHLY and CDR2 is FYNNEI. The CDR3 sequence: CASSLQGTEQYV. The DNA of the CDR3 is TGTGCCAGCAGTCTTCAGGGCACGGAGCAGTACGTC.

In nucleotides, the CDR3 is TGTGCCAGCTCGGGTGGGGCCGGCACAGATACGCAGTATTTT. Encoded protein: CASSGGAGTDTQYF. The V call is TRBV5-6, the J call TRBJ2-3; D might be TRBD1 (5 bases). This CDR3 spans 14 amino acids. V lost 7 bases, J lost 1 base, and 13 bases lay in between. Germline V CDR1 and CDR2: SGHDT, YYEEEE.

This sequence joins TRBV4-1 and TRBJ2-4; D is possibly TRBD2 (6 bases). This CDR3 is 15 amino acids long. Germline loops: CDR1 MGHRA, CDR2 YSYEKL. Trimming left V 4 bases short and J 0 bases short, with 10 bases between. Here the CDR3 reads CASSPGVLAKNIQYF. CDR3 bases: TGCGCCAGCAGCCCGGGGGTCTTAGCCAAAAACATTCAGTACTTC.

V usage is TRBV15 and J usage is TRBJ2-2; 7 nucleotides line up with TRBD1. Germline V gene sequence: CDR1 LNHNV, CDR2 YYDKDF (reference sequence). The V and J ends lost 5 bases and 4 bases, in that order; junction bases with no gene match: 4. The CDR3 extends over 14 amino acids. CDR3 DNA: TGTGCCACCAGCGAGGGACAGAGCACCGGGGAGCTGTTTTTT. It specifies CATSEGQSTGELFF.

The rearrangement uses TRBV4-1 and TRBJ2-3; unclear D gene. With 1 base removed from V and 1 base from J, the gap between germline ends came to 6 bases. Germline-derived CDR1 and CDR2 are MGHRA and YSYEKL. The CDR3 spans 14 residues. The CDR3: CASSQVSGTDTQYF. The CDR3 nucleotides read TGCGCCAGCAGCCAAGTTTCGGGCACAGATACGCAGTATTTT.

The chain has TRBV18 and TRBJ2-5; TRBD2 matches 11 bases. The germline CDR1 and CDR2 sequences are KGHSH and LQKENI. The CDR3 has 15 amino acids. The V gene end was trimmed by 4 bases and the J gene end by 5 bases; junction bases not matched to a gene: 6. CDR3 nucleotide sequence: TGTGCCAGCTCACTACGACTAGCGGGGCACGAGACCCAGTACTTC. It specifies CASSLRLAGHETQYF. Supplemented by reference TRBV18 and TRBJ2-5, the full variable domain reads NAGVMQNPRHLVRRRGQEARLRCSPMKGHSHVYWYRQLPEEGLKFMVYLQKENIIDESGMPKERFSAEFPKEGPSILRIQQVVRGDSAAYFCASSLRLAGHETQYFGPGTRLLVL.

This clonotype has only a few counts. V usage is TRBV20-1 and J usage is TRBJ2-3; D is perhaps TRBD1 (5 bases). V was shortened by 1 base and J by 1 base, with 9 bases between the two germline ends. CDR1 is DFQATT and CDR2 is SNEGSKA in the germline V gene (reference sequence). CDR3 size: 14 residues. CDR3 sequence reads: CSARVSRGTDTQYF. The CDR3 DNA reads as TGCAGTGCTAGAGTAAGCAGGGGCACAGATACGCAGTATTTT.

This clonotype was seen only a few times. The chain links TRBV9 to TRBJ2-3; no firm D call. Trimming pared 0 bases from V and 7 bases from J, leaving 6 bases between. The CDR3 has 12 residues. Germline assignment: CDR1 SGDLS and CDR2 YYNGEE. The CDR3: CASSVAQNTQYF. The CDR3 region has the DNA TGTGCCAGCAGCGTAGCTCAGAATACGCAGTATTTT.

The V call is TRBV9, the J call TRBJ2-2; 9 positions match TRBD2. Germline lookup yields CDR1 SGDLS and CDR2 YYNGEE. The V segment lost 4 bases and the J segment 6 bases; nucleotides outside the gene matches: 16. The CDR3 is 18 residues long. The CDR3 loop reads CASSPPRRSGGFAGELFF. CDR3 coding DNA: TGTGCCAGCAGCCCCCCAAGGCGGAGCGGGGGGTTCGCCGGGGAGCTGTTTTTT. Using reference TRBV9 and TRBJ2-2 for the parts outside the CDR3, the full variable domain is DSGVTQTPKHLITATGQRVTLRCSPRSGDLSVYWYQQSLDQGLQFLIQYYNGEERAKGNILERFSAQQFPDLHSELNLSSLELGDSALYFCASSPPRRSGGFAGELFFGEGSRLTVL.

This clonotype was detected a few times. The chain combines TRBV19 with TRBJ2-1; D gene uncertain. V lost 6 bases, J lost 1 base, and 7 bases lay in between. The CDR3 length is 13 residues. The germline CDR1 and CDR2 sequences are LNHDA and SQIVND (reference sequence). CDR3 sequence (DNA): TGTGCCAGTAGAATCTCGTCCTACAATGAGCAGTTCTTC. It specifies CASRISSYNEQFF. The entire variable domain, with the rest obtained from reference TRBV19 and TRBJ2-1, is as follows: DGGITQSPKYLFRKEGQNVTLSCEQNLNHDAMYWYRQDPGQGLRLIYYSQIVNDFQKGDIAEGYSVSREKKESFPLTVTSAQKNPTAFYLCASRISSYNEQFFGPGTRLTVL.

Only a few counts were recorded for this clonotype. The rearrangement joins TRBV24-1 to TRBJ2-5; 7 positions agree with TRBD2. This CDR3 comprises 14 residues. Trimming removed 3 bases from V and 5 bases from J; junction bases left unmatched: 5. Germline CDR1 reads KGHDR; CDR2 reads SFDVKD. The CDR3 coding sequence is TGTGCCACCAGTGATCCAGGGAGGGAGGAGACCCAGTACTTC. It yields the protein CATSDPGREETQYF.

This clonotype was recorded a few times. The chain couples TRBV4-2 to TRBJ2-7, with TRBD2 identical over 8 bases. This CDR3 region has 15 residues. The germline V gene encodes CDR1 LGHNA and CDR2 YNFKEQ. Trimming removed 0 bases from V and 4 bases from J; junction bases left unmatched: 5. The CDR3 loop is CASSQDWRGVYEQYF. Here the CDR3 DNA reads TGTGCCAGCAGCCAAGATTGGCGGGGGGTATACGAGCAGTACTTC.

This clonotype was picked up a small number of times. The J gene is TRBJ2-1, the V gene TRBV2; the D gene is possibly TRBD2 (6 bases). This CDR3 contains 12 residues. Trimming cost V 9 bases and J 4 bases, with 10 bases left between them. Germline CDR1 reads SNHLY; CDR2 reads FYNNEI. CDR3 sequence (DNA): TGTGCCAGACACGGGGGTTACAATGAGCAGTTCTTC. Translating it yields CARHGGYNEQFF.

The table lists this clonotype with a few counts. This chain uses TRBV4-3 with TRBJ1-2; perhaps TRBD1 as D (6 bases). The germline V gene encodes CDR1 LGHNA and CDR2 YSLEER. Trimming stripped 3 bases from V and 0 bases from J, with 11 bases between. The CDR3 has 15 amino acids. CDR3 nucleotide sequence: TGCGCCAGCAGCCAGGGAAACAGGGCTAACTATGGCTACACCTTC. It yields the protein CASSQGNRANYGYTF.